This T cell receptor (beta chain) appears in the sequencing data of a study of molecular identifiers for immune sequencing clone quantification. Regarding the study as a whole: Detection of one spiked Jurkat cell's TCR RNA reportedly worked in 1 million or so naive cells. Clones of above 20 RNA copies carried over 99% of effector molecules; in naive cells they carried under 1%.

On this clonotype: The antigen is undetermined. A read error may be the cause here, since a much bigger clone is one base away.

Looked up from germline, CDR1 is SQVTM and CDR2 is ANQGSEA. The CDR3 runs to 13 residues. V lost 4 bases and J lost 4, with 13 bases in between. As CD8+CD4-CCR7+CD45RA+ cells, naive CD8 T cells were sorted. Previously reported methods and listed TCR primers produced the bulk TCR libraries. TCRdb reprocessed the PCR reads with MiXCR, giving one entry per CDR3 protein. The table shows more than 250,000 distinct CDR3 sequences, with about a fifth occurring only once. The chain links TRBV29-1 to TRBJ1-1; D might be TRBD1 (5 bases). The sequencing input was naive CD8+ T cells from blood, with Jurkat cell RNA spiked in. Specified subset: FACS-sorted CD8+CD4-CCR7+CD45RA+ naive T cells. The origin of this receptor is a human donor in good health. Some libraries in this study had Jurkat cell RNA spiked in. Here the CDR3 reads CSVGSGKTTEAFF. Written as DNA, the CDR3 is TGCAGCGTTGGGTCAGGGAAGACCACTGAAGCTTTCTTT.